This T cell receptor (beta chain) was sequenced in a study of circulating CD8 cells and anti-PD-1 response in melanoma. This clonotype rates as large. Its antigen is as yet unknown. From live CD3+CD8+TCRalphabeta+ cells, four PD-1 and/or TIGIT subsets were sorted. J gave up 2 bases and V 4 bases, and 8 bases lay outside the gene matches. The germline gives CDR1 SQVTM, CDR2 ANQGSEA. This CDR3 has 14 residues. Overall study findings and caveats: Tumor reactivity was tested by peptide assays on expanded sorted subsets. Under 7.5% of TRB clonotypes were shared between subsets at M1.

The QIAseq Immune Repertoire TCR panel built the libraries from roughly 15 ng of total RNA. From the reads, TCRdb called clonotypes with MiXCR, one entry per CDR3 protein. The data show about 570 distinct CDR3 sequences, nearly 9.5% seen once. The sample consisted of CD8+ T cells from PBMCs, taken at baseline or after one month of anti-PD-1 therapy (not recorded which). The rearrangement joins TRBV29-1 to TRBJ2-7, with TRBD1 matching over 7 bases. The clonotype was recovered from a human donor with melanoma. CDR3 DNA: TGCAGCGTTGGAGCGGAGACAGGGACCTACGAGCAGTACTTC. Protein product: CSVGAETGTYEQYF.